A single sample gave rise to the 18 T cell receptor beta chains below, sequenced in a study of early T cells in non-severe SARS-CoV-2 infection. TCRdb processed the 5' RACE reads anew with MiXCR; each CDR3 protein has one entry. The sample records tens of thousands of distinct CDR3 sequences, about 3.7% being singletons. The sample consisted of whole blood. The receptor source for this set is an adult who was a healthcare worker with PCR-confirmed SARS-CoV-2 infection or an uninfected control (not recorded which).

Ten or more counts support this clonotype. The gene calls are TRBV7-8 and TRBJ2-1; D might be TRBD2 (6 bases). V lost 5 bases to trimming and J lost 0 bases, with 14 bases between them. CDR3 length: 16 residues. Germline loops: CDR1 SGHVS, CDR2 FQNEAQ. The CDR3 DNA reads TGTGCCAGCAGCCAAGTCCTAGCGAACTCCTACAATGAGCAGTTCTTC. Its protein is CASSQVLANSYNEQFF.

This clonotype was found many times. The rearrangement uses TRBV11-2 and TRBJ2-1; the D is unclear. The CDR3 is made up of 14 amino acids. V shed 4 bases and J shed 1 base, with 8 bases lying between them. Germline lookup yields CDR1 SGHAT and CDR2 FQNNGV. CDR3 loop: CASSSASSYNEQFF. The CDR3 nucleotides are TGTGCCAGCAGCTCCGCTAGTTCCTACAATGAGCAGTTCTTC.

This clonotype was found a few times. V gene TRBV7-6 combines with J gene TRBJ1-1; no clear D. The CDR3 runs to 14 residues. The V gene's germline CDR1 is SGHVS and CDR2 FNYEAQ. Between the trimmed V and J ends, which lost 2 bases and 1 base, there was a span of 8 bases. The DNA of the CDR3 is TGTGCCAGCAGCTTAAGAGGGCAGAACACTGAAGCTTTCTTT. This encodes CASSLRGQNTEAFF. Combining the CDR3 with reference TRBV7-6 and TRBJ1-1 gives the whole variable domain GAGVSQSPRYKVTKRGQDVALRCDPISGHVSLYWYRQALGQGPEFLTYFNYEAQQDKSGLPNDRFSAERPEGSISTLTIQRTEQRDSAMYRCASSLRGQNTEAFFGQGTRLTVV.

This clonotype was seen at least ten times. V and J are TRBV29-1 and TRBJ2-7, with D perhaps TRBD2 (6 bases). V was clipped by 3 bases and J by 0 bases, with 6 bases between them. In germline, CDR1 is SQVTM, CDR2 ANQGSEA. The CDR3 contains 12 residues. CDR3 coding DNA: TGCAGCGTTGAGGGACTCTCCTACGAGCAGTACTTC. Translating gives CSVEGLSYEQYF.

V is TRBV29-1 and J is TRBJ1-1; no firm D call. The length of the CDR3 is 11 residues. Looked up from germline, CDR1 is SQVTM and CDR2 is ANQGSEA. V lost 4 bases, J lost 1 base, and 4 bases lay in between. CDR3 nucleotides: TGCAGCGTTGTAAGGAACACTGAAGCTTTCTTT. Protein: CSVVRNTEAFF.

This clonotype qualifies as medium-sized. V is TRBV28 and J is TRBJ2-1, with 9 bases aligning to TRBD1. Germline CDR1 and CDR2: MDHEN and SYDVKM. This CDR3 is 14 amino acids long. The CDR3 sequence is CGIPRDRAHNEQFF. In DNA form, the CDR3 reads TGTGGCATCCCCCGGGACAGGGCTCACAATGAGCAGTTCTTC.

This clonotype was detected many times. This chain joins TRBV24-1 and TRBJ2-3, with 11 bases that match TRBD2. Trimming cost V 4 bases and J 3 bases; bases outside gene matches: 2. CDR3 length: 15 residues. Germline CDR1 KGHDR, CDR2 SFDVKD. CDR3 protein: CATSERLAGTDTQYF. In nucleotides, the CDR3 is TGTGCCACCAGTGAAAGACTAGCGGGAACAGATACGCAGTATTTT.

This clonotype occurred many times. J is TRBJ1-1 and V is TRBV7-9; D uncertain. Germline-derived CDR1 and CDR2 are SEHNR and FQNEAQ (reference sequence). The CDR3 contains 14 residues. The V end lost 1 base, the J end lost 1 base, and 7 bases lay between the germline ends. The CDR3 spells CASSLEAPNTEAFF. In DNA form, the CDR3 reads TGTGCCAGCAGCTTAGAGGCACCGAACACTGAAGCTTTCTTT.

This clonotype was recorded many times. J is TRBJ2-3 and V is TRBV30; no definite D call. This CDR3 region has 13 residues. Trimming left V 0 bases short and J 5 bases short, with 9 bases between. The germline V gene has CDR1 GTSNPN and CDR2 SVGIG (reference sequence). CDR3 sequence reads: CAWSVQVEDTQYF. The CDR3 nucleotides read TGTGCCTGGAGTGTTCAGGTCGAAGATACGCAGTATTTT.

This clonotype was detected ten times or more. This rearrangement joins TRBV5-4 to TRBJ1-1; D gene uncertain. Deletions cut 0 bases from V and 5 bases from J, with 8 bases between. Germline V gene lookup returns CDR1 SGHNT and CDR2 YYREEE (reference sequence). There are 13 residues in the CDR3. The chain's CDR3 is CASSLVVGTEAFF. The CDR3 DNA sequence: TGTGCCAGCAGCTTGGTGGTGGGGACTGAAGCTTTCTTT.

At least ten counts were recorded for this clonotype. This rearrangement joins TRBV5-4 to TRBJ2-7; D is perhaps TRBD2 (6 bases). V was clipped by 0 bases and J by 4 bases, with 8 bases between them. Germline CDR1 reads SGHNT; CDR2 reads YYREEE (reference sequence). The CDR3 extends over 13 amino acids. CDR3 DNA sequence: TGTGCCAGCAGCTTGGTGGAGGGTTACGAGCAGTACTTC. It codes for CASSLVEGYEQYF. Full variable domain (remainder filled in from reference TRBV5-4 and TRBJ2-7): ETGVTQSPTHLIKTRGQQVTLRCSSQSGHNTVSWYQQALGQGPQFIFQYYREEENGRGNFPPRFSGLQFPNYSSELNVNALELDDSALYLCASSLVEGYEQYFGPGTRLTVT.

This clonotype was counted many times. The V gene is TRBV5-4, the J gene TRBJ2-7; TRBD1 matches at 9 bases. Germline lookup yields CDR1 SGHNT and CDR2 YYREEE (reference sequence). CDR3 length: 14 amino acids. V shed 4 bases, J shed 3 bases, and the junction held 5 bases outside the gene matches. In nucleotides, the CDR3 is TGTGCCAGCAGCATGAAGACAGGGGGCTACGAGCAGTACTTC. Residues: CASSMKTGGYEQYF.

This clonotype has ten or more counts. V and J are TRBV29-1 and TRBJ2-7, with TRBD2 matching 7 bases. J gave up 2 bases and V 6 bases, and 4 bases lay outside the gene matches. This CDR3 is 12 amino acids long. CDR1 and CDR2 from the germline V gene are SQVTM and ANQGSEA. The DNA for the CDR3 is TGCAGCGTACTAGCGACGACCTACGAGCAGTACTTC. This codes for CSVLATTYEQYF.

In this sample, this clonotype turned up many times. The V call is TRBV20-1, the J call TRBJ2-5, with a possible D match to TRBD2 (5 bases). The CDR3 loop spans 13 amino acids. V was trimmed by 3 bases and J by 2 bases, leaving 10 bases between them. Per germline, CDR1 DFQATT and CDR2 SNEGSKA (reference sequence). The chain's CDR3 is CSASPGLQETQYF. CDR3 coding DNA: TGCAGTGCTAGTCCAGGACTGCAAGAGACCCAGTACTTC.

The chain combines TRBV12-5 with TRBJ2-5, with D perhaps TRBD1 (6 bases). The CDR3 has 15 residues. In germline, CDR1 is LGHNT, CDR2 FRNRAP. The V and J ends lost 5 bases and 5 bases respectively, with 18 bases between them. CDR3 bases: TGTGCTAGTGGTCCCAGGGGTTCGAGGGGGGAGACCCAGTACTTC. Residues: CASGPRGSRGETQYF.

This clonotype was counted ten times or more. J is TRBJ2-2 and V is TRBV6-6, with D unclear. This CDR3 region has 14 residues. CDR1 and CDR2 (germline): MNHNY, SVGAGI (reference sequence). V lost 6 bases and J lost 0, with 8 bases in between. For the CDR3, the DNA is TGTGCCAGCAGCCGTCAAGCGAACACCGGGGAGCTGTTTTTT. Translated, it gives CASSRQANTGELFF.

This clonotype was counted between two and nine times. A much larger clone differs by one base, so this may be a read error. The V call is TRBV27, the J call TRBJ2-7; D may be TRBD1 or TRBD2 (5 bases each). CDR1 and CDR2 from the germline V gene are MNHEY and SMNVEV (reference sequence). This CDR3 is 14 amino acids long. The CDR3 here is CAGSLYGANYEQYF. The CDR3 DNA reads TGTGCCGGCAGTTTATACGGGGCCAACTACGAGCAGTACTTC.

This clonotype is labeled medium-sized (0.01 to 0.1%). The CDR3 reads CSVNLGGDQPQHF. The CDR3 region has the DNA TGCAGCGTCAACTTAGGAGGGGATCAGCCCCAGCATTTT. The genes are TRBV29-1 and TRBJ1-5; tentative D call: TRBD1 (5 bases). Germline values: CDR1 SQVTM, CDR2 ANQGSEA. CDR3 length: 13 amino acids. V was pared by 6 bases and J by 5 bases, with 14 bases between.